The present T cell receptor (beta chain) was sequenced within a study of a mutant IDH1 vaccine in newly diagnosed glioma. V was shortened by 3 bases and J by 8 bases, with 8 bases between the two germline ends. Germline CDR1 and CDR2: SGHNT and YENEEA. The CDR3 runs to 12 residues. Sequencing was performed with immunoSEQ multiplex PCR; in TCRdb, only in-frame clones are kept and a portion is missing. The profile covers more than 20,000 clones, with roughly nine tenths appearing a single time and under 9.5% taken by the ten largest. Specified time point: baseline, week 1 (first vaccination visit). Regarding treatment: pre-vaccination baseline after standard-of-care therapy.

The chain has TRBV11-3 and TRBJ2-1, with D hard to call. The sequence derives from a man between 25 and 39 years old with glioma. The sequenced sample was PBMCs, obtained from a glioma patient treated with radiotherapy, temozolomide or both. The CDR3, as DNA: TGTGCCAGCAGCTTCCATGGCGATGAGCAGTTCTTC. This codes for CASSFHGDEQFF. Supplemented by reference TRBV11-3 and TRBJ2-1, the full variable domain reads EAGVVQSPRYKIIEKKQPVAFWCNPISGHNTLYWYLQNLGQGPELLIRYENEEAVDDSQLPKDRFSAERLKGVDSTLKIQPAELGDSAVYLCASSFHGDEQFFGPGTRLTVL.